In this sample, the clone carrying this TCR beta chain turned up a few times. Its antigen is still unknown. This specimen comes from a study of T-cell reconstitution after alpha-beta-depleted transplantation in children. Unique molecular identifiers tagged the TCRbeta library. Each CDR3 protein gets one entry after TCRdb re-called the PCR reads with MiXCR. In the table there are around 580,000 distinct CDR3 sequences, 20% to 25% of which are singletons. General study results and limits: T-cell numbers and diversity one year post-transplant derived largely from freshly generated T cells. From surviving recipient T cells and thymic progenitors came the high day-60 TCRbeta diversity observed in some patients.

CDR1 is MNHEY, CDR2 SMNVEV, per germline (reference sequence). CDR3 length: 14 residues. Trimming shortened V by 0 bases and J by 4 bases, and 8 bases separated the two germline ends. V is TRBV27 and J is TRBJ2-3; tentatively, D is TRBD1 (6 bases). The sequence derives from a boy under two years old who had a stem cell transplant for acute myeloid leukemia, so the T cells may come from the graft donor. Source: PBMCs, mostly from graft donor cells, taken 360 days after TCRalphabeta/CD19-depleted stem cell transplant. The CDR3: CASSLSQGADTQYF. The CDR3 nucleotides read TGTGCCAGCAGTTTATCACAGGGTGCAGATACGCAGTATTTT.